The 30 T cell receptor beta chains listed next were all sequenced from one sample in a study of cytomegalovirus exposure and HLA in healthy donors. The PCR contained 60 Vbeta and 13 Jbeta primers. Profiled with immunoSEQ multiplex PCR; TCRdb holds only in-frame clones, not every one. The specimen's table records 95,000 to 150,000 clones. The sequenced material came from PBMCs. The receptors originated from a young man in good health and CMV-seronegative.

The chain joins TRBV7-3 to TRBJ2-5; 8 positions match TRBD1. Judging by the DNA end, TRBJ2-7 fits better; the J call may be wrong. Germline assignment: CDR1 SGHTA and CDR2 FQGTGA. CDR3 length: 13 residues. In nucleotides, the CDR3 is TGTGCCAGCAGCTTCTCAGGGGGCAACGAGCAGTACTTC. Translation: CASSFSGGNEQYF.

This chain connects TRBV7-2 to TRBJ2-3; weak D call: TRBD2 (6 bases). Trimming stripped 3 bases from V and 0 bases from J, with 13 bases between. Germline CDR1 and CDR2: SGHTA and FQGNSA. The CDR3 sequence is 16 residues long. CDR3 DNA sequence: TGTGCCAGCAGCTTTCTAGGACTAAGTAGCACAGATACGCAGTATTTT. This gives the protein CASSFLGLSSTDTQYF.

This chain connects TRBV5-1 to TRBJ2-7; 7 nucleotides match TRBD2. With 3 bases clipped from V and 1 base from J, the junction kept 4 bases outside the gene matches. The CDR3 sequence is 14 residues long. CDR1 is SGHRS and CDR2 is YFSETQ in the germline V gene. The CDR3 spells CASSSGTISYEQYF. DNA for the CDR3: TGCGCCAGCAGCTCCGGGACTATTTCCTACGAGCAGTACTTC.

The chain couples TRBV15 to TRBJ2-7; 7 bases fit TRBD1. Trimming cost V 5 bases and J 3 bases; bases outside gene matches: 4. The CDR3 totals 13 residues. Germline CDR1 and CDR2: LNHNV and YYDKDF (reference sequence). CDR3: CATSSRQGYEQYF. In DNA, the CDR3 is TGTGCCACCAGCTCAAGACAGGGCTACGAGCAGTACTTC.

J is TRBJ1-1 and V is TRBV19; D perhaps matches TRBD1 (5 bases). With 8 bases removed from V and 4 bases from J, the gap between germline ends came to 17 bases. CDR1 is LNHDA and CDR2 is SQIVND in the germline V gene (reference sequence). This CDR3 has 14 amino acids. This CDR3 is CASDQGSGGTEAFF. The DNA for the CDR3 is TGTGCCAGTGATCAGGGATCCGGGGGCACTGAAGCTTTCTTT.

Concerning this clone: The sample holds other DNA sequences that translate to the same CDR3. This chain connects TRBV4-1 to TRBJ2-1, with TRBD1 identical over 12 bases. The CDR3 has 15 amino acids. The ends lost 3 bases at V and 9 bases at J; junction bases unmatched: 6. The germline gives CDR1 MGHRA, CDR2 YSYEKL. CDR3 bases: TGCGCCAGCAGCCACGCCGGGACAGGGGGCAGTGAGCAGTTCTTC. Its translation is CASSHAGTGGSEQFF.

CDR3 bases: TGTGCCAGCAGCCGGGACAGGGTCGACCTAGAGCAGTTCTTC. As protein: CASSRDRVDLEQFF. V is TRBV7-2 and J is TRBJ2-1, with TRBD1 matching over 9 bases. Losses at the gene ends were 5 bases for V and 10 bases for J; bases not matched to a gene: 9. Germline CDR1 reads SGHTA; CDR2 reads FQGNSA. The length of the CDR3 is 14 residues. Combining the CDR3 with reference TRBV7-2 and TRBJ2-1 gives the whole variable domain GAGVSQSPSNKVTEKGKDVELRCDPISGHTALYWYRQSLGQGLEFLIYFQGNSAPDKSGLPSDRFSAERTGGSVSTLTIQRTQQEDSAVYLCASSRDRVDLEQFFGPGTRLTVL.

The genes are TRBV5-6 and TRBJ1-3; no clear D gene. Germline V CDR1 and CDR2: SGHDT, YYEEEE. The CDR3 runs to 14 residues. The germline V and J ends were trimmed by 0 bases and 4 bases, with 8 bases remaining between them. The CDR3 is CASSLVIPGNTIYF. CDR3 coding DNA: TGTGCCAGCAGCTTGGTAATCCCCGGAAACACCATATATTTT. The full variable domain, with the rest looked up from reference TRBV5-6 and TRBJ1-3, is DAGVTQSPTHLIKTRGQQVTLRCSPKSGHDTVSWYQQALGQGPQFIFQYYEEEERQRGNFPDRFSGHQFPNYSSELNVNALLLGDSALYLCASSLVIPGNTIYFGEGSWLTVV.

V is TRBV28 and J is TRBJ2-3, with TRBD2 matching 11 bases. This CDR3 has 22 amino acids. Germline CDR1 reads MDHEN; CDR2 reads SYDVKM. V lost 7 bases, J lost 0 bases, and 24 bases stayed unmatched. CDR3 DNA sequence: TGTGCCAGCACCAATTCCGGGACTAGCGGTGCGAGGGGTAGACACAGCACAGATACGCAGTATTTT. It encodes CASTNSGTSGARGRHSTDTQYF. The entire variable domain, with the rest obtained from reference TRBV28 and TRBJ2-3, is as follows: DVKVTQSSRYLVKRTGEKVFLECVQDMDHENMFWYRQDPGLGLRLIYFSYDVKMKEKGDIPEGYSVSREKKERFSLILESASTNQTSMYLCASTNSGTSGARGRHSTDTQYFGPGTRLTVL.

The chain links TRBV9 to TRBJ1-2; no clear D. CDR1 and CDR2 (germline): SGDLS, YYNGEE. This CDR3 region has 14 residues. Trimming shortened V by 0 bases and J by 5 bases, and 11 bases separated the two germline ends. CDR3 sequence reads: CASSVGSARYGYTF. CDR3 DNA: TGTGCCAGCAGCGTAGGGTCAGCGAGGTATGGCTACACCTTC.

This chain joins TRBV10-1 and TRBJ1-1, with 8 bases lining up with TRBD1. The CDR3 sequence is 13 residues long. The germline V gene encodes CDR1 WNHNN and CDR2 SYGVQD (reference sequence). V trimming: 7 bases; J trimming: 4 bases; junction bases outside the gene matches: 5. The CDR3 here is CASTGQGGTEAFF. CDR3 bases: TGCGCCAGCACCGGACAGGGCGGCACTGAAGCTTTCTTT.

The chain couples TRBV19 to TRBJ1-2; unclear D gene. The CDR3 has 13 residues. Germline values: CDR1 LNHDA, CDR2 SQIVND (reference sequence). V was clipped by 8 bases and J by 2 bases, with 12 bases between them. The CDR3 DNA reads TGTGCCAGTGGGAGGGCATCCAACTATGGCTACACCTTC. It translates to CASGRASNYGYTF.

The rearrangement links TRBV29-1 to TRBJ1-1; 8 nucleotides line up with TRBD1. Germline V lookup: CDR1 SQVTM, CDR2 ANQGSEA. Losses at the gene ends were 6 bases for V and 6 bases for J; bases not matched to a gene: 6. There are 12 residues in the CDR3. CDR3 DNA sequence: TGCAGCGTCGGACAGGGCTTTCCTGAAGCTTTCTTT. This encodes CSVGQGFPEAFF.

The chain uses TRBV28 and TRBJ2-7, with TRBD1 matching 8 bases. Germline-derived CDR1 and CDR2 are MDHEN and SYDVKM. The CDR3 sequence is 14 residues long. The V gene end was trimmed by 7 bases and the J gene end by 4 bases; junction bases not matched to a gene: 9. The CDR3: CASKTRTGWYEQYF. Here the CDR3 DNA reads TGTGCCAGCAAAACGAGGACAGGGTGGTACGAGCAGTACTTC.

As concerns this clone: Its ends do not fully match the called genes, so a read error is possible. This chain joins TRBV19 and TRBJ1-1; D perhaps matches TRBD1 (5 bases). CDR1 LNHDA and CDR2 SQIVND come from the germline V gene (reference sequence). This CDR3 contains 11 residues. The CDR3 bases are TGCGCCGGGAGGGTGCAAGGGGAGGCTTTCTTT. Residues: CAGRVQGEAFF. Full variable domain (rest looked up from reference TRBV19 and TRBJ1-1): DGGITQSPKYLFRKEGQNVTLSCEQNLNHDAMYWYRQDPGQGLRLIYYSQIVNDFQKGDIAEGYSVSREKKESFPLTVTSAQKNPTAFYLCAGRVQGEAFFGQGTRLTVV.

This chain joins TRBV28 and TRBJ1-6; D might be TRBD1 (6 bases). The germline V and J ends were trimmed by 4 bases and 10 bases, with 17 bases remaining between them. Germline loops: CDR1 MDHEN, CDR2 SYDVKM. This CDR3 is 15 amino acids long. The CDR3, as DNA: TGTGCCAGCAGTTCCTATATACAGGGTAGATCACCCCTCCACTTT. Residues: CASSSYIQGRSPLHF.

V and J are TRBV11-2 and TRBJ1-4, with 7 bases identical to TRBD1. V gave up 1 base and J gave up 6 bases; unmatched junction bases: 5. CDR3 length equals 15 residues. The germline gives CDR1 SGHAT, CDR2 FQNNGV. The chain's CDR3 is CASSLGRGLDEKLFF. The CDR3 coding sequence is TGTGCCAGCAGCTTAGGTAGGGGGCTCGATGAAAAACTGTTTTTT.

V usage is TRBV5-1 and J usage is TRBJ1-3; 11 bases align to TRBD1. Germline loops: CDR1 SGHRS, CDR2 YFSETQ. Losses at the gene ends were 2 bases for V and 7 bases for J; bases not matched to a gene: 11. The CDR3 extends over 17 amino acids. CDR3 residues: CASSFNPGTGGRNTIYF. The DNA for the CDR3 is TGCGCCAGCAGCTTTAACCCCGGGACAGGGGGACGGAACACCATATATTTT.

The chain uses TRBV5-6 and TRBJ1-6; D unresolved. CDR3 length equals 14 residues. Between the trimmed V and J ends, which lost 1 base and 13 bases, there was a span of 15 bases. Germline V gives CDR1 SGHDT, CDR2 YYEEEE. CDR3 bases: TGTGCCAGCAGCTTGAGCACCAAAAATTTCCCCCTCCACTTT. It translates to CASSLSTKNFPLHF.

J is TRBJ2-1 and V is TRBV7-3, with TRBD1 matching 10 bases. V lost 4 bases, J lost 0 bases, and 3 bases stayed unmatched. The CDR3 totals 16 residues. The germline V gene has CDR1 SGHTA and CDR2 FQGTGA. The chain's CDR3 is CASSSGTGASYNEQFF. CDR3 coding DNA: TGTGCCAGCAGCTCAGGGACAGGGGCCTCCTACAATGAGCAGTTCTTC.

A word on this clone: Other DNA sequences in the same sample also yield this CDR3. This sequence joins TRBV5-6 and TRBJ2-7; the D gene is possibly TRBD2 (5 bases). This CDR3 region has 11 residues. The germline V gene encodes CDR1 SGHDT and CDR2 YYEEEE. V dropped 5 bases and J dropped 3 bases, with 6 bases sitting between them. The CDR3 nucleotides are TGTGCCAGCAGTCGGGGCTACGAGCAGTACTTC. Its translation is CASSRGYEQYF. Supplemented by reference TRBV5-6 and TRBJ2-7, the full variable domain reads DAGVTQSPTHLIKTRGQQVTLRCSPKSGHDTVSWYQQALGQGPQFIFQYYEEEERQRGNFPDRFSGHQFPNYSSELNVNALLLGDSALYLCASSRGYEQYFGPGTRLTVT.

J is TRBJ1-1 and V is TRBV21-1; TRBD1, as called in the table, went unchecked against the DNA. TRBV21-1 constitutes a pseudogene. The CDR3 runs to 13 residues. The CDR3 bases are TGTGCCAGCACCAGGGGGCAGGTCACTGAAGCTTTCTTT. Translation: CASTRGQVTEAFF.

On this clone: Other DNA sequences in the sample encode the same CDR3. The rearrangement uses TRBV7-3 and TRBJ2-7, with 7 bases fitting TRBD2. The CDR3 has 14 residues. Germline V lookup: CDR1 SGHTA, CDR2 FQGTGA. Trimming cost V 5 bases and J 6 bases; bases outside gene matches: 10. The CDR3 loop reads CASSRTGGDLEQYF. The CDR3 DNA reads as TGTGCCAGCAGCCGAACGGGGGGAGACCTCGAGCAGTACTTC.

J is TRBJ1-1 and V is TRBV27; 7 bases line up with TRBD1. The germline CDR1 and CDR2 sequences are MNHEY and SMNVEV (reference sequence). V was pared by 5 bases and J by 4 bases, with 10 bases of the junction left unmatched. The CDR3 contains 15 residues. CDR3 DNA: TGTGCCAGCAGTCTCCTCTCGGACAGGCTCACTGAAGCTTTCTTT. Encoded protein: CASSLLSDRLTEAFF.

This sequence joins TRBV15 and TRBJ2-1; D is possibly TRBD2 (6 bases). The germline gives CDR1 LNHNV, CDR2 YYDKDF (reference sequence). CDR3 size: 16 residues. V dropped 1 base and J dropped 6 bases, with 16 bases sitting between them. CDR3 sequence: CATSRVTGTLANEQFF. CDR3 coding DNA: TGTGCCACCAGCAGAGTAACCGGGACTCTGGCCAATGAGCAGTTCTTC. Complete variable domain (other parts from reference TRBV15 and TRBJ2-1): DAMVIQNPRYQVTQFGKPVTLSCSQTLNHNVMYWYQQKSSQAPKLLFHYYDKDFNNEADTPDNFQSRRPNTSFCFLDIRSPGLGDTAMYLCATSRVTGTLANEQFFGPGTRLTVL.

V and J are TRBV5-4 and TRBJ1-1; D gene unclear. CDR3 size: 12 residues. The V and J ends lost 2 bases and 4 bases respectively, with 6 bases between them. Germline V gene data show CDR1 as SGHNT and CDR2 as YYREEE (reference sequence). CDR3 nucleotides: TGTGCCAGCAGCTTAATCAGCACTGAAGCTTTCTTT. Its protein product is CASSLISTEAFF.

The chain links TRBV6-6 to TRBJ2-2, with D tentatively TRBD2 (6 bases). This CDR3 comprises 14 residues. The ends were cut back, 6 bases at V and 5 bases at J, with 13 bases in the middle. Germline CDR1 MNHNY, CDR2 SVGAGI (reference sequence). In nucleotides, the CDR3 is TGTGCCAGCAGCTCGACTGGGGGGACCGGGGAGCTGTTTTTT. Translated: CASSSTGGTGELFF.

On this clone: The junction shows a germline mismatch at one end, possibly a read error. The genes are TRBV10-3 and TRBJ2-2, with D possibly TRBD1 on 6 matching bases. Germline values: CDR1 ENHRY, CDR2 SYGVKD. This CDR3 is 17 amino acids long. In nucleotides, the CDR3 is TGTGCCATCAGTCAGTCAGCCGGGACATTGGTTCCCGGGGAGCTGTTTTTT. Amino acid sequence: CAISQSAGTLVPGELFF.

This rearrangement joins TRBV5-4 to TRBJ1-4; D is undetermined. The CDR3 consists of 14 residues. Trimming cost V 0 bases and J 8 bases, with 11 bases left between them. Germline CDR1 SGHNT, CDR2 YYREEE (reference sequence). CDR3 nucleotides: TGTGCCAGCAGCTTGGGGCAGGAACCCGAAAAACTGTTTTTT. Its protein product is CASSLGQEPEKLFF.

The CDR3 DNA sequence: TGTGCCAGCACCGACAACCCCGGTGTAACTCAGTACTTC. Amino acids: CASTDNPGVTQYF. V and J are TRBV6-6 and TRBJ2-5, with unresolved D. The CDR3 runs to 13 residues. The germline V and J ends were trimmed by 7 bases and 11 bases, with 20 bases remaining between them. Germline CDR1 reads MNHNY; CDR2 reads SVGAGI (reference sequence).